Sequencing of this TCR beta chain was carried out in a study of T cell repertoires in cytomegalovirus infection. This clonotype has more than one count but fewer than ten. As yet, its antigen is unknown. The CDR3 has 14 residues. J gave up 5 bases and V 5 bases, and 7 bases lay outside the gene matches. Germline V gene lookup returns CDR1 MNHEY and CDR2 SVGAGI. Study results and limitations: Summed public TCR beta family frequency identified CMV carriers bearing the relevant HLA. Clonotypes of TCR beta that were HLA-C-restricted and CMV-specific dominated the ex vivo response.

TCRdb analysed the reads with MiXCR anew, one entry per CDR3 protein. The sample holds over 250,000 distinct CDR3 sequences; around 20% are singletons and the top ten take roughly a fifth. The chain carries TRBV6-5 and TRBJ2-7, with 9 bases identical to TRBD1. The sequencing used cultured PBMCs, collected from culture after CMV antigen stimulation. This clonotype was obtained from a human donor in good health (CMV status not recorded). Some clones in this sample may be carry-over from other donors' samples. In nucleotides, the CDR3 is TGTGCCAGCAGTCGACGGACAGGGGCTAACGAGCAGTACTTC. Amino acid sequence: CASSRRTGANEQYF.